This TCR beta chain was sequenced in a study of beta chain features in type 1 diabetes. Study-level results: Within each of all four CD4+ subsets, Type 1 diabetes patients had TCRB CDR3s that were moderately but significantly shorter. Any HLA-type effect on TCRB rearrangement remained unresolved here.

Sequencing targeted expressed TCRB transcripts, as all isolated RNA had been reverse transcribed. The average read count of naive, central memory and regulatory T cell samples was approximately 3.5 million. Profiling relied on immunoSEQ multiplex PCR, and the TCRdb table lists in-frame clones only, not all of them. The sample contains 310,000 or so clones, under 8.5% of which appear only once. CDR3 length equals 16 residues. Germline CDR1 and CDR2: LGHNA and YSLEER. The V and J ends lost 3 bases and 3 bases, in that order; junction bases with no gene match: 6. Via CD45RO/CCR7/CD25/CD127/CD95/CD27, cells of the CD4+ naive, central memory, regulatory and stem cell-like memory subsets were sorted. This clone was counted only a few times. Its specificity is not known. The sample has other DNA sequences that encode this CDR3 too.

The receptor comes from a young woman in good health. V and J are TRBV4-3 and TRBJ2-3; 10 nucleotides agree with TRBD1. The sequencing sample was made of central memory CD4+ T cells from blood. This CDR3 reads CASSHQTGGSTDTQYF. CDR3 bases: TGCGCCAGCAGCCATCAGACAGGGGGCTCAACAGATACGCAGTATTTT.